The clone carrying this T cell receptor (beta chain) was counted a few times. Its target is not known. The data were obtained in a study of beta chain features in type 1 diabetes. Study-wide points: High-TCR-expressing cells could be over-represented by cDNA sequencing. No resolution was reached here on whether HLA type influences TCRB rearrangement. Type 1 diabetes patients had moderately but significantly shorter TCRB CDR3s in all four CD4+ subsets. When VDJ junctions were examined, type 1 diabetes patients showed fewer insertions and more deletions.

Expressed TCRB transcripts got sequenced, as all isolated RNA was reverse transcribed. The repertoire was sequenced with immunoSEQ multiplex PCR; TCRdb's copy has only in-frame clones and lacks some. The table includes hundreds of thousands of clones, 9.6% detected once. This TCR was recovered from a woman under 30 in good health. The sequenced material came from naive CD4+ T cells from blood.

CDR3: CASTLPTGDGNQPQHF. As DNA, the CDR3 is TGTGCCAGCACCCTGCCGACAGGGGACGGCAATCAGCCCCAGCATTTT. The J gene is TRBJ1-5, the V gene TRBV6-6; 8 nucleotides match TRBD1. Germline loops: CDR1 MNHNY, CDR2 SVGAGI (reference sequence). V trimming: 7 bases; J trimming: 2 bases; junction bases outside the gene matches: 10. This CDR3 has 16 amino acids.